The 8 T cell receptor beta chains below all came from one sample that was sequenced in a study of PD-1 blockade in mismatch repair-deficient tumors. Libraries were prepared by immunoSEQ multiplex PCR; TCRdb keeps only in-frame clonotypes and omits some of them. The sample lists some 110,000 clones, 60% to 85% occurring once. This specimen consisted of peripheral blood, obtained approximately 60 weeks after starting pembrolizumab. The receptor source for this set is an adult with mismatch repair-deficient cancer.

V is TRBV21-1 and J is TRBJ2-5; the table's D call of TRBD1 was not tested on the DNA. TRBV21-1 is a pseudogene. This CDR3 comprises 15 residues. The CDR3 protein is CATLPRTGVGETQYF. The CDR3, as DNA: TGTGCCACCCTCCCCCGCACAGGGGTTGGGGAGACCCAGTACTTC.

V gene TRBV6-5 combines with J gene TRBJ2-7; D unresolved. The CDR3 covers 12 residues. Germline V CDR1 and CDR2: MNHEY, SVGAGI. V lost 0 bases and J lost 6, with 6 bases in between. The CDR3 DNA reads as TGTGCCAGCAGTTACTCGAAGCGCGAGCAGTACTTC. Residues: CASSYSKREQYF.

V gene TRBV7-2 combines with J gene TRBJ1-2; no definite D call. Germline CDR1 and CDR2: SGHTA and FQGNSA. The CDR3 length is 12 residues. V shed 5 bases and J shed 1 base, with 5 bases lying between them. The CDR3 is CASSQNNYGYTF. DNA for the CDR3: TGTGCCAGCAGCCAGAATAACTATGGCTACACCTTC.

This chain connects TRBV6-5 to TRBJ2-7, with a tentative D call TRBD2 (6 bases). The CDR3 is 12 amino acids. Trimming stripped 6 bases from V and 3 bases from J, with 9 bases between. Germline CDR1 MNHEY, CDR2 SVGAGI. The CDR3 DNA is TGTGCCAGCAGCCCCGGGGGCTACGAGCAGTACTTC. This sequence encodes CASSPGGYEQYF.

This chain connects TRBV7-9 to TRBJ2-7; D is possibly TRBD2 (5 bases). This CDR3 region has 14 residues. Trimming shortened V by 8 bases and J by 4 bases, and 18 bases separated the two germline ends. Germline CDR1 SEHNR, CDR2 FQNEAQ (reference sequence). CDR3 DNA: TGTGCCAGCTCCCCCGGGAAGGGAATGTACGAGCAGTACTTC. Its translation: CASSPGKGMYEQYF.

This clone was observed a single time. This sequence joins TRBV5-1 and TRBJ1-1, with TRBD1 as a possible D gene (5 bases). V dropped 2 bases and J dropped 0 bases, with 14 bases sitting between them. The CDR3 consists of 16 residues. In germline, CDR1 is SGHRS, CDR2 YFSETQ. The CDR3 sequence is CASSLPGRGLNTEAFF. In DNA form, the CDR3 reads TGCGCCAGCAGCTTACCGGGACGGGGATTGAACACTGAAGCTTTCTTT.

The chain couples TRBV18 to TRBJ2-1; 7 nucleotides agree with TRBD2. V gave up 0 bases and J gave up 5 bases; unmatched junction bases: 4. Germline CDR1 and CDR2: KGHSH and LQKENI. The CDR3 has 15 amino acids. CDR3 sequence: CASSPPSGRNNEQFF. Here the CDR3 DNA reads TGTGCCAGCTCACCACCATCCGGGAGGAACAATGAGCAGTTCTTC.

The CDR3 is CAWSVTRDTQYF. CDR3 nucleotides: TGTGCCTGGTCCGTGACTCGGGATACGCAGTATTTT. The chain joins TRBV30 to TRBJ2-3; D gene uncertain. The V end lost 5 bases, the J end lost 6 bases, and 12 bases lay between the germline ends. This CDR3 has 12 amino acids. The germline CDR1 and CDR2 sequences are GTSNPN and SVGIG (reference sequence).